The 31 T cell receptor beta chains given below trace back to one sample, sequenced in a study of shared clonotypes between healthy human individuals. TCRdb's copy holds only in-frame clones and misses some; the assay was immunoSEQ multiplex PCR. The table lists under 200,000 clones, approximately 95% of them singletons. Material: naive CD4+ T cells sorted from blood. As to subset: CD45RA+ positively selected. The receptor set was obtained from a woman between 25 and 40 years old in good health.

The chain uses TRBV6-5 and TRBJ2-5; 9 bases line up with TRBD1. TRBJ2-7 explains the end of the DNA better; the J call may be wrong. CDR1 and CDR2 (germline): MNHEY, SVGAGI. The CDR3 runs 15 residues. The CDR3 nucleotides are TGTGCCAGCAGGCCAGACAGGGGGGATACCTACGAGCAGTACTTC. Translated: CASRPDRGDTYEQYF.

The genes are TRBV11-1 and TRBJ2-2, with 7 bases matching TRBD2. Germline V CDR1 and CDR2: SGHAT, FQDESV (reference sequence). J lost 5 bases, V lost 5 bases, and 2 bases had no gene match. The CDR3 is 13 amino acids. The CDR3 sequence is CASSAGVTGELFF. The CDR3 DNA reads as TGTGCCAGCAGCGCGGGGGTTACCGGGGAGCTGTTTTTT.

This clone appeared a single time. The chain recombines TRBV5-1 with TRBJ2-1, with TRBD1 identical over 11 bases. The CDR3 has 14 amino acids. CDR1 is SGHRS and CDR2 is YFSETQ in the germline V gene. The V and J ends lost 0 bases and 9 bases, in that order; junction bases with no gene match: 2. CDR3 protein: CASSLADRGLEQFF. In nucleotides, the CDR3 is TGCGCCAGCAGCTTGGCGGACAGGGGGCTTGAGCAGTTCTTC. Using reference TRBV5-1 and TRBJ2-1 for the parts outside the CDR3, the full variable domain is KAGVTQTPRYLIKTRGQQVTLSCSPISGHRSVSWYQQTPGQGLQFLFEYFSETQRNKGNFPGRFSGRQFSNSRSEMNVSTLELGDSALYLCASSLADRGLEQFFGPGTRLTVL.

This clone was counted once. CDR3 in amino acids: CASTSGGGPEETQYF. CDR3 in DNA: TGTGCCAGCACTTCCGGGGGAGGTCCCGAAGAGACCCAGTACTTC. The V gene is TRBV28, the J gene TRBJ2-5; the D gene is possibly TRBD2 (6 bases). Germline lookup yields CDR1 MDHEN and CDR2 SYDVKM. Trimming pared 7 bases from V and 3 bases from J, leaving 18 bases between. This CDR3 has 15 residues.

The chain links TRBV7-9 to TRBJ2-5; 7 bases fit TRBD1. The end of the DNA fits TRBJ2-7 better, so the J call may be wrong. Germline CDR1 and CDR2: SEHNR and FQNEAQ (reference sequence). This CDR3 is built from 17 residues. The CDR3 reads CASSLGPSGQSSYEQYF. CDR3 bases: TGTGCCAGCAGCTTAGGCCCTTCGGGACAGAGCTCCTACGAGCAGTACTTC.

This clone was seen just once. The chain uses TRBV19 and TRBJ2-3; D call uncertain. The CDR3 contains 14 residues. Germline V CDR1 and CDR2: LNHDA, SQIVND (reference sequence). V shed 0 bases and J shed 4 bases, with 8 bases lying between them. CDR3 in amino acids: CASSIDRRADTQYF. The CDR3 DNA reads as TGTGCCAGTAGTATAGATCGAAGGGCAGATACGCAGTATTTT.

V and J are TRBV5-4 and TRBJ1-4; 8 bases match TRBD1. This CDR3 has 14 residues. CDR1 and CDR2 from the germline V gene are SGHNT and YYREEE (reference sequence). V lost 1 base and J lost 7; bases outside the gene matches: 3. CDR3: CASSLTGQAEKLFF. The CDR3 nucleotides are TGTGCCAGCAGCTTGACGGGACAGGCTGAAAAACTGTTTTTT.

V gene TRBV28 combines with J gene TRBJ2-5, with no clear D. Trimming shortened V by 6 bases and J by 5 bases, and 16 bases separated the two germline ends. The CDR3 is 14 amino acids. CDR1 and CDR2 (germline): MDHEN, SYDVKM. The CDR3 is CASSTDRVRETQYF. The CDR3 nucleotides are TGTGCCAGCAGCACTGACCGAGTCCGGGAGACCCAGTACTTC.

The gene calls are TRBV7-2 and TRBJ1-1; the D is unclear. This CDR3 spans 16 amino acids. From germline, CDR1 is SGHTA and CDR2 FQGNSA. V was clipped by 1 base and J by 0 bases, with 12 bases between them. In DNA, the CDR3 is TGTGCCAGCAGCTTAGAGGGCCCCCCCATGAACACTGAAGCTTTCTTT. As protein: CASSLEGPPMNTEAFF.

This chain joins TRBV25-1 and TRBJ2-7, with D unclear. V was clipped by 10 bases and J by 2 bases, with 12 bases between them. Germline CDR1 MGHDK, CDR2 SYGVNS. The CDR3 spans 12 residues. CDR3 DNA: TGTGCCACCGCACAAAGTACCTACGAGCAGTACTTC. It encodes CATAQSTYEQYF.

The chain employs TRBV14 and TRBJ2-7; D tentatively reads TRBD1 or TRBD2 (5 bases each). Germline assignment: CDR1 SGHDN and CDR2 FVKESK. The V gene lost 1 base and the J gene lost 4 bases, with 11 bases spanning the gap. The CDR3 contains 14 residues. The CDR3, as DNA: TGTGCCAGCAGCCAAGCCACGGGGCCGTACGAGCAGTACTTC. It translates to CASSQATGPYEQYF.

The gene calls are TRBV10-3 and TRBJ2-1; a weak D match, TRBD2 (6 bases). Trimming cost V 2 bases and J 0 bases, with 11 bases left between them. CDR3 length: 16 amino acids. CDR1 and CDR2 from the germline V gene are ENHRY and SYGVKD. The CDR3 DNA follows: TGTGCCATCAGTGAGAGGGAGGCAGCCTCCTACAATGAGCAGTTCTTC. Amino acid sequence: CAISEREAASYNEQFF.

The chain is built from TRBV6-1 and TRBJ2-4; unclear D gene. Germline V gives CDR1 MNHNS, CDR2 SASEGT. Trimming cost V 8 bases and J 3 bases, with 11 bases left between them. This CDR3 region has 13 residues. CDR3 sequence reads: CASDFGGKNIQYF. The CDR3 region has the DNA TGTGCCAGCGATTTTGGCGGCAAAAACATTCAGTACTTC.

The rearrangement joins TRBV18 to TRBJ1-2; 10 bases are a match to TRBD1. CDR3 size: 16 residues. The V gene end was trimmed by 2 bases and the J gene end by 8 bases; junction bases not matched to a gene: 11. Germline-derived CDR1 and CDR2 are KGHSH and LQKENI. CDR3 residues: CASSPGLGTGVGGYTF. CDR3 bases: TGTGCCAGCTCACCAGGCCTCGGGACAGGGGTAGGCGGCTACACCTTC. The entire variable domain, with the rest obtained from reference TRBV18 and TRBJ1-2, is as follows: NAGVMQNPRHLVRRRGQEARLRCSPMKGHSHVYWYRQLPEEGLKFMVYLQKENIIDESGMPKERFSAEFPKEGPSILRIQQVVRGDSAAYFCASSPGLGTGVGGYTFGSGTRLTVV.

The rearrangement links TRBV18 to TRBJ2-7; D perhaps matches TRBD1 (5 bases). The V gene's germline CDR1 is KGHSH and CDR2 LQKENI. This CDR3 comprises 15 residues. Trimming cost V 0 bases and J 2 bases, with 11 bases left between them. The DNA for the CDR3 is TGTGCCAGCTCACCACCTTTACAGGTGCCCTACGAGCAGTACTTC. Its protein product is CASSPPLQVPYEQYF.

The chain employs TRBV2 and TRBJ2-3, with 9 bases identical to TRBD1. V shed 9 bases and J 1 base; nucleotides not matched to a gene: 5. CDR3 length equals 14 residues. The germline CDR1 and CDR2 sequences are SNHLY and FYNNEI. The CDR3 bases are TGTGCCAGTTCGACAGGGGGTGGCACAGATACGCAGTATTTT. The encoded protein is CASSTGGGTDTQYF.

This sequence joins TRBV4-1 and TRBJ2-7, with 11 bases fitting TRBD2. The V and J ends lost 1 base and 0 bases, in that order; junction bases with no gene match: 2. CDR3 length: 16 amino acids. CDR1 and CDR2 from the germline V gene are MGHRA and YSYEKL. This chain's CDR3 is CASSQGLAGTSYEQYF. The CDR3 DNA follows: TGCGCCAGCAGCCAAGGACTAGCGGGGACCTCCTACGAGCAGTACTTC.

CDR3 protein: CASSLGYYEQYF. The CDR3 DNA reads as TGTGCCAGCAGCTTGGGATACTACGAGCAGTACTTC. This rearrangement joins TRBV5-4 to TRBJ2-7; no reliable D call. Between the trimmed V and J ends, which lost 0 bases and 3 bases, there was a span of 4 bases. The V gene's germline CDR1 is SGHNT and CDR2 YYREEE (reference sequence). The CDR3 has 12 residues.

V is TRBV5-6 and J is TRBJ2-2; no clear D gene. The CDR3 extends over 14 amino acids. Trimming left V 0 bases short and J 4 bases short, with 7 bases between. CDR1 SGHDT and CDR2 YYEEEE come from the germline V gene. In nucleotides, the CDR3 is TGTGCCAGCAGCTTGGTCCCTCCCACCGGGGAGCTGTTTTTT. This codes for CASSLVPPTGELFF.

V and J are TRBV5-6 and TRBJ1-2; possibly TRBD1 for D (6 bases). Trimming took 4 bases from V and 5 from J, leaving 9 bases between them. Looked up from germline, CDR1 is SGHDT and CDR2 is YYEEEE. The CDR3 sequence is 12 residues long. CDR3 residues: CASSPGQYGYTF. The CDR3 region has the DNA TGTGCCAGCAGCCCCGGACAGTATGGCTACACCTTC.

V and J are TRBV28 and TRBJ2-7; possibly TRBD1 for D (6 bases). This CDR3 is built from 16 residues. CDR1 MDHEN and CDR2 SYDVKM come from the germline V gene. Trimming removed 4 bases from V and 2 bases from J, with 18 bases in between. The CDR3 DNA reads TGTGCCAGCAGTTCTCAAGGGTTGGCAGGGGCCTACGAGCAGTACTTC. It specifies CASSSQGLAGAYEQYF.

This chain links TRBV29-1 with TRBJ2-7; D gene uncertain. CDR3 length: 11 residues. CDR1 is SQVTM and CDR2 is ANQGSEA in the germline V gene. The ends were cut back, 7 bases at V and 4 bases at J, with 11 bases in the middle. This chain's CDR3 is CSADTSYEQYF. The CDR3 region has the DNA TGCAGCGCCGATACAAGTTACGAGCAGTACTTC.

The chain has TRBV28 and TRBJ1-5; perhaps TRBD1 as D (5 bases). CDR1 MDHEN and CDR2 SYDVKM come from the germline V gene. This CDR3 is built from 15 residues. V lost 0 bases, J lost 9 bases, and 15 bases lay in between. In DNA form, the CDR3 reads TGTGCCAGCAGTTTATGGCAGGGCTTTCCTTCGCCCCAGCATTTT. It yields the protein CASSLWQGFPSPQHF.

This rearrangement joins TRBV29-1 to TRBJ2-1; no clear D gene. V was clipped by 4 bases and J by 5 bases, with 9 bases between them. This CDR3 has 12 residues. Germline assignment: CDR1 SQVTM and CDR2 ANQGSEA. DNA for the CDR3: TGCAGCGTTGTTCCCCGTCACAATGAGCAGTTCTTC. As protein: CSVVPRHNEQFF.

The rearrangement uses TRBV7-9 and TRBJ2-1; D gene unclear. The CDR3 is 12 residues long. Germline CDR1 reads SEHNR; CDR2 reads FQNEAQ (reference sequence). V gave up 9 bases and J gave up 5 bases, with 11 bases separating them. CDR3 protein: CASRKNNNEQFF. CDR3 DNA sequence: TGTGCCAGTAGAAAGAACAACAATGAGCAGTTCTTC.

CDR3 in DNA: TGTGCCATAAAACAGGGCCTAGCGAACACCGGGGAGCTGTTTTTT. It encodes CAIKQGLANTGELFF. This chain links TRBV6-1 with TRBJ2-2; tentatively, D is TRBD1 (6 bases). Looked up from germline, CDR1 is MNHNS and CDR2 is SASEGT. V gave up 10 bases and J gave up 0 bases, with 15 bases separating them. This CDR3 spans 15 amino acids.

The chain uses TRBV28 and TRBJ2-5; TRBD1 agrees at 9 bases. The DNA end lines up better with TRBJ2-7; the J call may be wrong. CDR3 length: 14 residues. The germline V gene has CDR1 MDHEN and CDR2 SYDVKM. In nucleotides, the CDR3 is TGTGCCAGCAGGAGCACGGGACAGGGAGACGAGCAGTACTTC. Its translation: CASRSTGQGDEQYF.

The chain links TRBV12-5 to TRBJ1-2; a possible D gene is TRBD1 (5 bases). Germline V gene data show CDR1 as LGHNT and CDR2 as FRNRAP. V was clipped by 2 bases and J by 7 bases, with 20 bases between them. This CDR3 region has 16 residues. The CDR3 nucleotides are TGTGCTAGTGGTTTGTGGCCGACCGGGACGGGGACTGGCTACACCTTC. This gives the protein CASGLWPTGTGTGYTF.

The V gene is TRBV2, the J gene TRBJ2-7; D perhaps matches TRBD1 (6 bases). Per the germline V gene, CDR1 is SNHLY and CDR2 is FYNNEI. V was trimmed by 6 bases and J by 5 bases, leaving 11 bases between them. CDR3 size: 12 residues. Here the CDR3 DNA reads TGTGCCAGCAGGCAGGGGAGTAACGAGCAGTACTTC. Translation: CASRQGSNEQYF.

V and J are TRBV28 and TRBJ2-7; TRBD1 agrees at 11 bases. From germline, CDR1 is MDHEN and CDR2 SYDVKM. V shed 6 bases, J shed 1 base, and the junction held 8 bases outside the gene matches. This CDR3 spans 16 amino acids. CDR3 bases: TGTGCCAGCAGGGACGGGACAGGGGGGGGTTCCTACGAGCAGTACTTC. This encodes CASRDGTGGGSYEQYF.

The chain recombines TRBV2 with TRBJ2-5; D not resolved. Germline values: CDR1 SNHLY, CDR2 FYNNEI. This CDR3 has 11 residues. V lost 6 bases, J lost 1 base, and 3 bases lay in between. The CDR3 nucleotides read TGTGCCAGCAGGTTCCAAGAGACCCAGTACTTC. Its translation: CASRFQETQYF.